The clone carrying this T cell receptor beta chain was counted between two and nine times. Its matching antigen is unknown. Healthy Caucasians made up all donors. TCRdb redid the calling of the 5' RACE reads with MiXCR, one entry per CDR3 protein. The sample carries about 530,000 distinct CDR3 sequences, roughly 15% recorded once. These data belong to a study of identical twins. The CDR3 runs 15 residues. Looked up from germline, CDR1 is KGHSH and CDR2 is LQKENI. V was shortened by 0 bases and J by 1 base, with 6 bases between the two germline ends. General study points: In monozygotic twins, models underestimated the sharing of out-of-frame TCR alpha. Insertions ran lower in abundant cord blood beta clonotypes, though not in memory repertoires.

These same data were also listed under a study on yellow fever vaccine responses in identical twins.

This chain links TRBV18 with TRBJ2-2; D gene ambiguous. Sequencing was performed on CD4+ T cells sorted from blood. This sequence originates from a woman younger than 35 in good health. CDR3 sequence: CASSPPGRNTGELFF. The CDR3 coding sequence is TGTGCCAGCTCACCACCGGGCAGGAACACCGGGGAGCTGTTTTTT.